A single sample is the source of the 29 T cell receptor beta chains below, sequenced in a study of cytotoxic CD8 clonotypes in ibrutinib-treated CLL. Repertoires were generated with immunoSEQ multiplex PCR, while TCRdb's copy carries only in-frame clones and drops some. The table has approximately 200,000 clones, 72% seen once. This sample comprised PBMCs, obtained after 24 months of ibrutinib treatment. Every receptor here comes from a human donor with chronic lymphocytic leukemia.

This rearrangement joins TRBV6-6 to TRBJ1-2; D gene ambiguous. The germline gives CDR1 MNHNY, CDR2 SVGAGI (reference sequence). Between the trimmed V and J ends, which lost 3 bases and 0 bases, there was a span of 5 bases. The CDR3 consists of 13 residues. The DNA of the CDR3 is TGTGCCAGCAGTTATTCAGCTAACTATGGCTACACCTTC. Translated: CASSYSANYGYTF.

There are a few counts of this clone. The rearrangement links TRBV4-3 to TRBJ2-2; 10 nucleotides line up with TRBD2. From germline, CDR1 is LGHNA and CDR2 YSLEER. V shed 2 bases and J 7 bases; nucleotides not matched to a gene: 10. This CDR3 has 17 residues. The CDR3 region has the DNA TGCGCCAGCAGCCAACCCCTAGCGGGAGCTGTTAGCGGGGAGCTGTTTTTT. This codes for CASSQPLAGAVSGELFF.

V usage is TRBV2 and J usage is TRBJ1-4, with D unclear. Trimming removed 4 bases at V and 8 bases at J, with 11 bases between. The V gene's germline CDR1 is SNHLY and CDR2 FYNNEI. This CDR3 has 13 amino acids. The CDR3 region has the DNA TGTGCCAGCAGTGTTACCATGCGGGAAAAACTGTTTTTT. The encoded protein is CASSVTMREKLFF. The full variable domain, its missing parts supplied by reference TRBV2 and TRBJ1-4, is EPEVTQTPSHQVTQMGQEVILRCVPISNHLYFYWYRQILGQKVEFLVSFYNNEISEKSEIFDDQFSVERPDGSNFTLKIRSTKLEDSAMYFCASSVTMREKLFFGSGTQLSVL.

The chain has TRBV2 and TRBJ1-2; unclear D gene. Germline values: CDR1 SNHLY, CDR2 FYNNEI. The CDR3 consists of 12 residues. Trimming took 9 bases from V and 0 from J, leaving 8 bases between them. The CDR3 spells CASRGTNYGYTF. The CDR3 DNA reads TGTGCCAGTCGTGGAACTAACTATGGCTACACCTTC.

V is TRBV6-5 and J is TRBJ2-7; 9 bases are shared with TRBD1. V was clipped by 0 bases and J by 3 bases; unmatched bases: 3. The CDR3 is made up of 15 amino acids. Germline V lookup: CDR1 MNHEY, CDR2 SVGAGI. CDR3 DNA: TGTGCCAGCAGTTACTCAACAGGGGGCGTCTACGAGCAGTACTTC. Amino acids: CASSYSTGGVYEQYF.

The CDR3 spells CSVEDRTRGNEQFF. In nucleotides, the CDR3 is TGCAGCGTTGAAGATCGGACTAGGGGCAATGAGCAGTTCTTC. V usage is TRBV29-1 and J usage is TRBJ2-1, with TRBD2 identical over 7 bases. Trimming removed 0 bases from V and 6 bases from J; junction bases left unmatched: 5. Germline lookup yields CDR1 SQVTM and CDR2 ANQGSEA. The CDR3 covers 14 residues.

The rearrangement joins TRBV14 to TRBJ2-5; 8 nucleotides line up with TRBD2. Germline-derived CDR1 and CDR2 are SGHDN and FVKESK. This CDR3 region has 17 residues. Germline trimming cut 3 bases from V and 6 bases from J; bases unmatched to any gene: 15. The CDR3 bases are TGTGCCAGCAGCCATAGACTGGGACTAGTCTCCGAACAGACCCAGTACTTC. It translates to CASSHRLGLVSEQTQYF.

This clone has a handful of counts. The rearrangement joins TRBV2 to TRBJ2-1, with TRBD2 matching 9 bases. The CDR3 consists of 16 residues. Trimming removed 2 bases from V and 9 bases from J; junction bases left unmatched: 11. Germline values: CDR1 SNHLY, CDR2 FYNNEI. DNA for the CDR3: TGTGCCAGCAGTGAATTGTACGTAGCGGGAGCCGGTGAGCAGTTCTTC. Its translation is CASSELYVAGAGEQFF.

This rearrangement joins TRBV5-1 to TRBJ1-3, with a tentative D call TRBD1 (6 bases). The CDR3 covers 15 residues. The V gene lost 4 bases and the J gene lost 1 base, with 12 bases spanning the gap. Germline loops: CDR1 SGHRS, CDR2 YFSETQ. The chain's CDR3 is CASSPGTGSGNTIYF. CDR3 DNA sequence: TGCGCCAGCAGCCCCGGAACAGGGTCTGGAAACACCATATATTTT.

This sequence joins TRBV7-8 and TRBJ2-6; 7 bases fit TRBD1. Trimming at V came to 5 bases and at J to 0 bases, leaving 10 bases not matched to a gene. Looked up from germline, CDR1 is SGHVS and CDR2 is FQNEAQ. There are 18 residues in the CDR3. The CDR3 DNA is TGTGCCAGCAGCCTACGTAGGACAGGCAGCTCTGGGGCCAACGTCCTGACTTTC. Translation gives CASSLRRTGSSGANVLTF.

V is TRBV4-3 and J is TRBJ2-5; unclear D gene. Germline V CDR1 and CDR2: LGHNA, YSLEER. The germline V and J ends were trimmed by 2 bases and 5 bases, with 15 bases remaining between them. This CDR3 is 15 amino acids long. CDR3 sequence (DNA): TGCGCCAGCAGCCAATCGCTGGGGTCTAGGGAGACCCAGTACTTC. It encodes CASSQSLGSRETQYF.

This clone has a handful of counts. The V call is TRBV7-2, the J call TRBJ2-7; D is possibly TRBD2 (6 bases). The V gene's germline CDR1 is SGHTA and CDR2 FQGNSA. The CDR3 spans 13 residues. Trimming shortened V by 2 bases and J by 3 bases, and 8 bases separated the two germline ends. CDR3 loop: CASSLQGGYEQYF. In DNA, the CDR3 is TGTGCCAGCAGCTTACAGGGAGGCTACGAGCAGTACTTC.

The V call is TRBV30, the J call TRBJ2-5; D unclear. CDR3 length: 13 residues. V lost 2 bases, J lost 4 bases, and 11 bases lay in between. Germline CDR1 GTSNPN, CDR2 SVGIG (reference sequence). The CDR3 sequence is CAWSNKRRETQYF. The CDR3 DNA reads as TGTGCCTGGAGTAATAAGCGAAGAGAGACCCAGTACTTC.

The chain combines TRBV27 with TRBJ2-1; 10 bases align to TRBD1. The germline CDR1 and CDR2 sequences are MNHEY and SMNVEV (reference sequence). Losses at the gene ends were 2 bases for V and 7 bases for J; bases not matched to a gene: 5. This CDR3 has 15 amino acids. The DNA of the CDR3 is TGTGCCAGCAGTTTACGGGACAGGGGAGGGAATGAGCAGTTCTTC. Its translation: CASSLRDRGGNEQFF.

This rearrangement joins TRBV9 to TRBJ2-1; maybe TRBD2 (6 bases). CDR3 size: 15 residues. V lost 3 bases, J lost 8 bases, and 18 bases lay in between. The germline V gene encodes CDR1 SGDLS and CDR2 YYNGEE. CDR3 nucleotide sequence: TGTGCCAGCAGCGGGAGCGGAGGGCCGTGGGATGAGCAGTTCTTC. Its translation: CASSGSGGPWDEQFF.

J is TRBJ2-1 and V is TRBV7-6, with TRBD1 matching over 9 bases. This CDR3 region has 14 residues. The trim removed 5 bases at V and 5 bases at J, leaving 4 bases unmatched. CDR1 and CDR2 (germline): SGHVS, FNYEAQ. DNA for the CDR3: TGTGCCAGCAGCCTCCGGGACAGGGACAATGAGCAGTTCTTC. Translating it yields CASSLRDRDNEQFF.

This chain joins TRBV5-4 and TRBJ2-5, with D perhaps matching TRBD1 (6 bases). V was trimmed by 6 bases and J by 5 bases, leaving 14 bases between them. The CDR3 loop spans 13 amino acids. The germline V gene encodes CDR1 SGHNT and CDR2 YYREEE (reference sequence). The CDR3 region has the DNA TGTGCCAGCACACCTACAGGGCGGGAGACCCAGTACTTC. Its protein is CASTPTGRETQYF.

The chain employs TRBV10-3 and TRBJ2-6, with 7 bases matching TRBD1. The germline CDR1 and CDR2 sequences are ENHRY and SYGVKD. The length of the CDR3 is 15 residues. The V gene end was trimmed by 4 bases and the J gene end by 2 bases; junction bases not matched to a gene: 2. The CDR3: CAISVTGAGANVLTF. In DNA form, the CDR3 reads TGTGCCATCAGTGTTACAGGGGCTGGGGCCAACGTCCTGACTTTC.

This chain connects TRBV6-5 to TRBJ2-5, with D unclear. The CDR3 totals 13 residues. V was pared by 2 bases and J by 5 bases, with 9 bases between. Germline V gives CDR1 MNHEY, CDR2 SVGAGI. The CDR3 nucleotides read TGTGCCAGCAGTTACCACGCTAGGGAGACCCAGTACTTC. Protein sequence: CASSYHARETQYF.

This clone was seen more than once but under ten times. The chain has TRBV6-1 and TRBJ2-7; D is possibly TRBD1 (6 bases). With 9 bases removed from V and 1 base from J, the gap between germline ends came to 13 bases. This CDR3 contains 13 residues. From germline, CDR1 is MNHNS and CDR2 SASEGT. The CDR3 reads CASKTGPSYEQYF. The CDR3, as DNA: TGTGCCAGTAAAACAGGGCCTTCCTACGAGCAGTACTTC.

The J gene is TRBJ1-4, the V gene TRBV9, with D uncertain. CDR1 and CDR2 from the germline V gene are SGDLS and YYNGEE. Trimming shortened V by 3 bases and J by 8 bases, and 11 bases separated the two germline ends. There are 13 residues in the CDR3. This CDR3 reads CASSGARQEKLFF. The CDR3 region has the DNA TGTGCCAGCAGCGGAGCTAGACAAGAAAAACTGTTTTTT.

The CDR3, as DNA: TGTGCCATCAGTAGGGACGGTAACTATGGCTACACCTTC. Protein product: CAISRDGNYGYTF. The V and J genes are TRBV10-3 and TRBJ1-2; TRBD1 is a possible D gene (5 bases). From germline, CDR1 is ENHRY and CDR2 SYGVKD. The CDR3 loop spans 13 amino acids. V lost 5 bases and J 1 base, leaving 8 bases between the germline ends.

This chain links TRBV6-1 with TRBJ2-3; D not certain. Germline V CDR1 and CDR2: MNHNS, SASEGT. The CDR3 has 14 residues. Trimming pared 4 bases from V and 5 bases from J, leaving 13 bases between. The CDR3 protein is CASSVGQWEDTQYF. In DNA, the CDR3 is TGTGCCAGCAGTGTAGGCCAGTGGGAAGATACGCAGTATTTT.

The chain combines TRBV29-1 with TRBJ2-7; TRBD1 might be the D (5 bases). The CDR3 has 13 residues. Germline V lookup: CDR1 SQVTM, CDR2 ANQGSEA. V was cut by 6 bases and J by 0 bases, with 12 bases left in between. The CDR3 DNA sequence: TGCAGCGTACGCACGACAGACTCCTACGAGCAGTACTTC. It is translated as CSVRTTDSYEQYF.

The chain recombines TRBV27 with TRBJ1-1; no clear D gene. This CDR3 has 15 amino acids. Trimming cost V 2 bases and J 0 bases, with 10 bases left between them. The germline CDR1 and CDR2 sequences are MNHEY and SMNVEV (reference sequence). For the CDR3, the DNA is TGTGCCAGCAGTTTAGGTACAGTCATGAACACTGAAGCTTTCTTT. It encodes CASSLGTVMNTEAFF.

The gene calls are TRBV9 and TRBJ2-1; D unresolved. Germline V lookup: CDR1 SGDLS, CDR2 YYNGEE. The V gene lost 0 bases and the J gene lost 5 bases, with 6 bases spanning the gap. The CDR3 loop spans 13 amino acids. The CDR3 nucleotides are TGTGCCAGCAGCGTAGTCCCAAACAATGAGCAGTTCTTC. Its protein product is CASSVVPNNEQFF.

The chain couples TRBV4-2 to TRBJ2-3; 12 bases line up with TRBD2. CDR3 length: 17 amino acids. V was clipped by 0 bases and J by 6 bases; unmatched bases: 7. The V gene's germline CDR1 is LGHNA and CDR2 YNFKEQ. The CDR3 nucleotides read TGTGCCAGCAGCCAAGACCCCGGACTAGCGGGGCGGGATACGCAGTATTTT. Protein sequence: CASSQDPGLAGRDTQYF.

This clone was recorded a few times. J is TRBJ2-1 and V is TRBV10-2; tentatively, D is TRBD2 (6 bases). Per the germline V gene, CDR1 is WSHSY and CDR2 is SAAADI. The CDR3 runs 16 residues. The ends were cut back, 3 bases at V and 3 bases at J, with 15 bases in the middle. The CDR3 DNA reads as TGCGCCAGCAGTGATTCTAGCGTTTGGGTCTACAATGAGCAGTTCTTC. Its translation: CASSDSSVWVYNEQFF.

The rearrangement uses TRBV27 and TRBJ2-7; 8 bases map to TRBD1. This CDR3 is 15 amino acids long. CDR1 is MNHEY and CDR2 is SMNVEV in the germline V gene (reference sequence). The J segment lost 3 bases and the V segment lost 6 bases, leaving 10 bases of the junction unmatched. CDR3 in DNA: TGTGCCAGCAGCCCCGGGGACAGGTTTATCTACGAGCAGTACTTC. It codes for CASSPGDRFIYEQYF.